This T cell receptor beta chain was captured by sequencing in a study of shared clonotypes between healthy human individuals. Nashville, Tennessee was home to all donors, each a Caucasian adult. Germline CDR1 SGHVS, CDR2 FNYEAQ. Trimming removed 7 bases at V and 0 bases at J, with 6 bases between. This CDR3 contains 13 residues. Study-level findings and limits: Among donors, clonotype sharing was expected to be affected by sequencing depth.

Details on this clone: The target antigen is unknown.

Assay runs were performed at deep level. In the source study's methods: ImmunoSEQ yielded junction-only sequences lacking quality scores, so filtering differed. Assay used: immunoSEQ multiplex PCR; TCRdb lists only in-frame clones, some missing. V and J calls and clone size follow that table, whereas D and trimming were derived from the DNA. Among roughly 400,000 clones, roughly 96% were seen once, and the ten largest hold about 0.32%. The sample was memory CD8+ T cells sorted from blood. Subset of the sample: CD45RO+ cells pooled with CCR7-negative TemRA cells. This TCR was recovered from a young man in good health. V usage is TRBV7-6 and J usage is TRBJ2-2; D gene unclear. The CDR3 region has the DNA TGTGCCAGCAAGGATTCGAACACCGGGGAGCTGTTTTTT. The encoded protein is CASKDSNTGELFF.